The text below deals with one T cell receptor beta chain. The entry originates in a study of blood T cell repertoires in COVID-19. Study-wide context: Sites in the United States, Italy and Spain provided acute and convalescent COVID-19 samples. Sources were T cells, B-cell-depleted T cells, or PBMCs; the material itself was cDNA or gDNA.

Under the authors' procedure: Reference gene primer amplification in the assay estimated nucleated cell counts. Clones were sequenced by immunoSEQ multiplex PCR, and TCRdb holds only the in-frame ones, with some missing. D and trimming come from the DNA, and the V and J calls and clone size come from that table. The sample has over 250,000 clones, 83% seen once. CDR3 length equals 12 residues. The V gene's germline CDR1 is GTSNPN and CDR2 SVGIG (reference sequence). Trimming stripped 3 bases from V and 2 bases from J, with 8 bases between. The sequenced material came from peripheral blood. The clonotype was recovered from a woman between 50 and 59 years old who had recovered from COVID-19. V is TRBV30 and J is TRBJ2-7; maybe TRBD2 (5 bases). The DNA of the CDR3 is TGTGCCTGGAGGGAGGAGGCCTACGAGCAGTACTTC. Its translation is CAWREEAYEQYF.